The 19 T cell receptor beta chains listed next were all sequenced from one sample in a study of blood T cell repertoires in COVID-19. Assay used: immunoSEQ multiplex PCR; TCRdb lists only in-frame clones, some missing. Found here are about 310,000 clones, roughly 84% of them singletons; the top ten hold 1%. The sample consisted of peripheral blood. These receptor sequences come from a man in his fifties or sixties with active or convalescent COVID-19.

This clone was found a few times. The sample contains more than one DNA sequence encoding this CDR3. The genes are TRBV18 and TRBJ2-7; perhaps TRBD1 as D (6 bases). The CDR3 contains 13 residues. Trimming left V 4 bases short and J 0 bases short, with 7 bases between. The germline gives CDR1 KGHSH, CDR2 LQKENI. The CDR3 is CASSRTASYEQYF. CDR3 nucleotide sequence: TGTGCCAGCTCACGGACAGCCTCCTACGAGCAGTACTTC.

V is TRBV29-1 and J is TRBJ2-7, with 7 bases identical to TRBD1. Trimming removed 6 bases from V and 6 bases from J; junction bases left unmatched: 11. From germline, CDR1 is SQVTM and CDR2 ANQGSEA. The CDR3 covers 13 residues. In nucleotides, the CDR3 is TGCAGCGTCAGACAGGGTAGGGCGCGCGAGCAGTACTTC. Amino acids: CSVRQGRAREQYF.

There are a few counts of this clone. This chain joins TRBV10-3 and TRBJ2-7; tentatively, D is TRBD1 (6 bases). Trimming removed 0 bases from V and 1 base from J, with 10 bases in between. CDR3 length: 15 residues. The germline V gene encodes CDR1 ENHRY and CDR2 SYGVKD. The CDR3 region is CAISESGDNSYEQYF. The CDR3 DNA sequence: TGTGCCATCAGTGAGTCTGGGGACAATTCCTACGAGCAGTACTTC.

The chain links TRBV28 to TRBJ2-7, with 12 bases aligning to TRBD1. The CDR3 is 15 residues long. V lost 7 bases and J lost 7; bases outside the gene matches: 11. Looked up from germline, CDR1 is MDHEN and CDR2 is SYDVKM. The CDR3 coding sequence is TGTGCCAGCATCAGTCCGGGACAGGGGGCTGTAGAGCAGTACTTC. This translates into CASISPGQGAVEQYF.

V usage is TRBV5-1 and J usage is TRBJ1-6; no firm D call. Trimming removed 4 bases from V and 9 bases from J, with 20 bases in between. The CDR3 loop spans 16 amino acids. Germline CDR1 is SGHRS and CDR2 is YFSETQ. The CDR3 protein is CASSPDPTGTSSPLHF. The CDR3 DNA follows: TGCGCCAGCAGCCCGGACCCGACGGGTACTAGTTCACCCCTCCACTTT.

V is TRBV29-1 and J is TRBJ2-1; 9 bases fit TRBD2. Per germline, CDR1 SQVTM and CDR2 ANQGSEA. Unmatched junction bases numbered 1, after V lost 2 bases and J lost 2 bases. The CDR3 contains 14 residues. For the CDR3, the DNA is TGCAGCGTTGAAAGGACTAGCGCCTACAATGAGCAGTTCTTC. Encoded protein: CSVERTSAYNEQFF.

The chain is built from TRBV5-1 and TRBJ2-4; 7 nucleotides match TRBD2. Germline V gene data show CDR1 as SGHRS and CDR2 as YFSETQ. The CDR3 is made up of 17 amino acids. V trimming: 4 bases; J trimming: 1 base; junction bases outside the gene matches: 11. CDR3 region: CASSPARREEAKNIQYF. DNA of the CDR3: TGCGCCAGCAGCCCCGCCAGACGGGAGGAGGCCAAAAACATTCAGTACTTC.

The rearrangement joins TRBV27 to TRBJ2-7, with TRBD1 identical over 9 bases. This CDR3 region has 19 residues. The germline V gene has CDR1 MNHEY and CDR2 SMNVEV (reference sequence). J lost 0 bases, V lost 7 bases, and 19 bases had no gene match. The CDR3 region is CASTLYSPRDRGSSYEQYF. In nucleotides, the CDR3 is TGTGCCAGCACCCTTTACTCCCCCCGCGACAGGGGGAGCTCCTACGAGCAGTACTTC.

V and J are TRBV7-9 and TRBJ2-5; maybe TRBD1 (6 bases). Germline CDR1 SEHNR, CDR2 FQNEAQ (reference sequence). Trimming took 2 bases from V and 5 from J, leaving 18 bases between them. The CDR3 contains 16 residues. The CDR3 bases are TGTGCCAGCAGCTTAAGAGACAGGTTGGTGGGCGAGACCCAGTACTTC. It yields the protein CASSLRDRLVGETQYF.

The chain carries TRBV7-2 and TRBJ2-7; 8 nucleotides agree with TRBD2. The CDR3 is made up of 16 amino acids. Germline V CDR1 and CDR2: SGHTA, FQGNSA. V dropped 5 bases and J dropped 6; count of bases not matched to a gene: 15. The CDR3 sequence: CASSKRGGREAAEQYF. Written as DNA, the CDR3 is TGTGCCAGCAGCAAACGGGGGGGCCGGGAAGCGGCCGAGCAGTACTTC. The complete variable domain, with remaining parts taken from reference TRBV7-2 and TRBJ2-7, reads GAGVSQSPSNKVTEKGKDVELRCDPISGHTALYWYRQSLGQGLEFLIYFQGNSAPDKSGLPSDRFSAERTGGSVSTLTIQRTQQEDSAVYLCASSKRGGREAAEQYFGPGTRLTVT.

J is TRBJ2-3 and V is TRBV6-5, with a possible D match to TRBD1 (6 bases). The CDR3 length is 13 residues. Germline loops: CDR1 MNHEY, CDR2 SVGAGI. Trimming removed 11 bases at V and 1 base at J, with 13 bases between. CDR3 region: CASNRVGTDTQYF. The CDR3 DNA reads as TGTGCCTCCAACAGGGTTGGCACAGATACGCAGTATTTT.

The chain couples TRBV29-1 to TRBJ2-2; the match to TRBD2 covers 11 bases. There are 13 residues in the CDR3. The V gene's germline CDR1 is SQVTM and CDR2 ANQGSEA. The CDR3 region is CIASGRSTGELFF. The CDR3 DNA reads TGCATCGCTAGCGGGAGGAGCACCGGGGAGCTGTTTTTT.

This chain joins TRBV6-5 and TRBJ1-2; no firm D call. V lost 6 bases and J 1 base, leaving 9 bases between the germline ends. The CDR3 has 13 residues. Germline CDR1 MNHEY, CDR2 SVGAGI. The CDR3 bases are TGTGCCAGCAGCCTCGAGGGTAACTATGGCTACACCTTC. It encodes CASSLEGNYGYTF.

The chain uses TRBV2 and TRBJ1-5; D is uncertain. CDR3 length: 13 amino acids. In germline, CDR1 is SNHLY, CDR2 FYNNEI. V lost 4 bases, J lost 4 bases, and 8 bases lay in between. CDR3 residues: CASSGQKNQPQHF. The CDR3 nucleotides read TGTGCCAGCAGTGGTCAGAAAAATCAGCCCCAGCATTTT. Variable domain in full (rest from reference TRBV2 and TRBJ1-5): EPEVTQTPSHQVTQMGQEVILRCVPISNHLYFYWYRQILGQKVEFLVSFYNNEISEKSEIFDDQFSVERPDGSNFTLKIRSTKLEDSAMYFCASSGQKNQPQHFGDGTRLSIL.

The chain employs TRBV28 and TRBJ2-7; 7 positions match TRBD1. V shed 5 bases, J shed 0 bases, and the junction held 7 bases outside the gene matches. The CDR3 has 15 residues. Germline CDR1 MDHEN, CDR2 SYDVKM. In DNA, the CDR3 is TGTGCCAGCAGTCTCTCCGGGACAGCCTCCTACGAGCAGTACTTC. It is translated as CASSLSGTASYEQYF. Full variable domain (rest looked up from reference TRBV28 and TRBJ2-7): DVKVTQSSRYLVKRTGEKVFLECVQDMDHENMFWYRQDPGLGLRLIYFSYDVKMKEKGDIPEGYSVSREKKERFSLILESASTNQTSMYLCASSLSGTASYEQYFGPGTRLTVT.

The chain uses TRBV5-1 and TRBJ2-2; maybe TRBD2 (6 bases). The CDR3 covers 13 residues. The germline V gene encodes CDR1 SGHRS and CDR2 YFSETQ. V was clipped by 3 bases and J by 5 bases, with 8 bases between them. The CDR3 region has the DNA TGCGCCAGCAGCTCCGGGGGAACCGGGGAGCTGTTTTTT. This translates into CASSSGGTGELFF.

V usage is TRBV15 and J usage is TRBJ2-3; 9 positions match TRBD2. Germline CDR1 and CDR2: LNHNV and YYDKDF (reference sequence). The CDR3 totals 16 residues. The J segment lost 5 bases and the V segment lost 0 bases, leaving 6 bases of the junction unmatched. CDR3 residues: CATSRDRAGGLDTQYF. CDR3 bases: TGTGCCACCAGCAGAGATCGAGCGGGAGGCTTAGATACGCAGTATTTT.

This clone was detected only a few times. The CDR3 nucleotides read TGTGCCAGCAGCCCAGGGACAGGGAGATCTGGAAACACCATATATTTT. The encoded protein is CASSPGTGRSGNTIYF. The chain links TRBV7-8 to TRBJ1-3; 9 bases map to TRBD1. The length of the CDR3 is 16 residues. J lost 1 base, V lost 5 bases, and 6 bases had no gene match. CDR1 and CDR2 (germline): SGHVS, FQNEAQ.

This clone has a single count. The CDR3 DNA reads as TGTGCCAGCCCTAGAGGCTACACCTTC. Translating it yields CASPRGYTF. V is TRBV19 and J is TRBJ1-2; D not resolved. V was trimmed by 9 bases and J by 8 bases, leaving 7 bases between them. The germline CDR1 and CDR2 sequences are LNHDA and SQIVND (reference sequence). The CDR3 extends over 9 amino acids.